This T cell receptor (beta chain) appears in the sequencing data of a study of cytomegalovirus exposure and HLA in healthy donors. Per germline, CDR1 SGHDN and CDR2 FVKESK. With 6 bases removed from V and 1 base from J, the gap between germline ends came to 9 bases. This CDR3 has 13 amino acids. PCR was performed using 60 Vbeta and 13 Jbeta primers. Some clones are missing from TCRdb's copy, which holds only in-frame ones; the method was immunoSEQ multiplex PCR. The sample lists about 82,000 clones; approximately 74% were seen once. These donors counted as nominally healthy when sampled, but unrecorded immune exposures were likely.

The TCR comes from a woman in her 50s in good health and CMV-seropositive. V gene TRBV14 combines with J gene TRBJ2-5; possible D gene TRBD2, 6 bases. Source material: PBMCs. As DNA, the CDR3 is TGTGCCAGCAGGGCTAGCGTCCAAGAGACCCAGTACTTC. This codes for CASRASVQETQYF.